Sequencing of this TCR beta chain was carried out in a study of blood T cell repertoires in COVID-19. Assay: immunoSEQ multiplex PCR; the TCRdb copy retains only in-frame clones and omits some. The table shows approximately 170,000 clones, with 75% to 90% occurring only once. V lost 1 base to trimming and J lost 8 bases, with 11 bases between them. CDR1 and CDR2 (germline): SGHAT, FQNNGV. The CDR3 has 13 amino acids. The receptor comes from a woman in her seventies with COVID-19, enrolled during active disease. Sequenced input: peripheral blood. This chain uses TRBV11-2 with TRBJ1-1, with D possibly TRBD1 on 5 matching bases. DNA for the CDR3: TGTGCCAGCAGCTTAGGTTCAGGACAAGAAGCTTTCTTT. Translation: CASSLGSGQEAFF.